This T cell receptor beta chain came from a study of identical twins. Unique molecular identifiers were present on the cDNA, and a universal primer site came from template switching. TCRdb recomputed calls from the 5' RACE reads with MiXCR, one row per CDR3 protein. The table shows just under 650,000 distinct CDR3 sequences, with 7% to 7.5% occurring only once. The CDR3 runs 18 residues. Trimming cost V 4 bases and J 1 base, with 21 bases left between them. Germline CDR1 and CDR2: SGHRS and YFSETQ. Everyone who donated was a healthy Caucasian. Findings and limits, study-wide: There were fewer insertions in abundant cord blood beta clonotypes, but memory repertoires showed no such pattern. One should note that invariant MAIT and iNKT cells could partly confound zero-insertion analyses.

This clonotype was detected many times. Its antigen is still unknown. This same sample was also taken into another study, of yellow fever vaccine responses in identical twins.

The sequencing sample was made of PBMCs. The source of this sequence is a woman between 18 and 30 years old in good health. V is TRBV5-1 and J is TRBJ2-1; possible D gene TRBD1, 6 bases. The CDR3 coding sequence is TGCGCCAGCAGCCCTTGGAAATTTACAGGGCCGTCCTACAATGAGCAGTTCTTC. Its protein product is CASSPWKFTGPSYNEQFF.